These T cell receptor beta chains were read from a single sample in a study of T cell repertoires in cytomegalovirus infection. Their target antigens are unknown. TCRdb passed the reads through MiXCR, listing each CDR3 protein once. The sample lists about 52,000 distinct CDR3 sequences, around 19% occurring once. Specimen: CD8+ T cells from cultured PBMCs, collected from culture after CMV antigen stimulation. All receptors come from a human donor in good health (CMV status not recorded). Some clones in this sample may be carry-over from other donors' samples. The CDR3 runs from the conserved cysteine through the conserved F or W. A D gene is named only where the DNA matches it firmly. Size tells how often a clone was seen (once, few, many) or the class of an expanded clone, and some rows leave it out.

D gene	V gene	clone size	J gene	CDR3 DNA	CDR3 protein
NA	TRBV5-4	NA	TRBJ1-2	TGTGCCAGCAGCTTGAACAGGAGTCCCTATGGCTACACCTTC	CASSLNRSPYGYTF
NA	TRBV7-2	many	TRBJ2-1	TGTGCCAGCAACTACAGGGACTACAATGAGCAGTTCTTC	CASNYRDYNEQFF
TRBD2	TRBV10-3	few	TRBJ2-2	TGTGCCGTTCCTTCGGGACTAGCGGGGGAGAACACCGGGGAGCTGTTTTTT	CAVPSGLAGENTGELFF
NA	TRBV4-1	NA	TRBJ2-1	TGCGCCAGCAGGGGGGAGGTCTCCTACAATGAGCAGTTCTTC	CASRGEVSYNEQFF
NA	TRBV7-8	few	TRBJ2-3	TGTGCCAGCAGCTCACAAAGAGGGACGGGAAAAAGGGGGACAGATACGCAGTATTTT	CASSSQRGTGKRGTDTQYF
NA	TRBV6-5	NA	TRBJ1-1	TGTGCCAGCAGTTACTCGGTCCCAGTCACTGAAGCTTTCTTT	CASSYSVPVTEAFF
TRBD1	TRBV6-1	NA	TRBJ2-2	TGTGCCAGCAGTGTTGGACAGGGGGCGTATGACGGGGAGCTGTTTTTT	CASSVGQGAYDGELFF
NA	TRBV7-9	few	TRBJ1-5	TGTGCCAGCAGCCTCGACTTCGGGAATCAGCCCCAGCATTTT	CASSLDFGNQPQHF
NA	TRBV6-1	NA	TRBJ2-5	TGTGCCAGCAGTGAGGGTGTAGAGACCCAGTACTTC	CASSEGVETQYF
TRBD1	TRBV6-5	NA	TRBJ2-1	TGTGCCAGCAGTTACGGGACAGGGGGCTATGAGCAGTTCTTC	CASSYGTGGYEQFF
NA	TRBV6-2/TRBV6-3	NA	TRBJ1-1	TGTGCCAGCAGTTACTCAAGGGCGGGAGGCACTGAAGCTTTCTTT	CASSYSRAGGTEAFF
NA	TRBV4-1	NA	TRBJ1-1	TGCGCCAGCAGCCAACTGACAGTGATGAACACTGAAGCTTTCTTT	CASSQLTVMNTEAFF
TRBD1	TRBV7-9	NA	TRBJ1-2	TGTGCCAGCGGAAGGGACAGCACTAACTATGGCTACACCTTC	CASGRDSTNYGYTF
NA	TRBV7-6	NA	TRBJ2-1	TGTGCCAGCAGCTCGGGACGTTCACCTAGGAGCTCCTACAATGAGCAGTTCTTC	CASSSGRSPRSSYNEQFF
NA	TRBV18	few	TRBJ2-3	TGTGCCAGCTCACCGGGGGGAGTAGATACGCAGTATTTT	CASSPGGVDTQYF
NA	TRBV7-9	few	TRBJ2-7	TGTGCCAGCAGCCCGATGGGGGGCTACGAGCAGTACTTC	CASSPMGGYEQYF
TRBD1	TRBV4-2	NA	TRBJ2-1	TGTGCCAGCAGCCCCGGGACAGGGACGTCCTACAATGAGCAGTTCTTC	CASSPGTGTSYNEQFF
NA	TRBV6-5	NA	TRBJ2-5	TGTGCCAGCAGTTACTCCGTTGGGGCCGAGACCCAGTACTTC	CASSYSVGAETQYF
NA	TRBV27	NA	TRBJ2-7	TGTGCCAGCAGTTCTCTAGGGGATGAGCAGTACTTC	CASSSLGDEQYF
NA	TRBV14	NA	TRBJ2-2	TGTGCCAGCAGCCAAGATCCGAGGAGGCACCAGAACACCGGGGAGCTGTTTTTT	CASSQDPRRHQNTGELFF
NA	TRBV7-8	few	TRBJ2-2	TGTGCCAGCAGCTTTCGCGAGGGCCCGAACACCGGGGAGCTGTTTTTT	CASSFREGPNTGELFF
NA	TRBV6-8	NA	TRBJ2-7	TGTGCCAGCAGTTACTCGGGGAGGAGGAGCGAGCAGTACTTC	CASSYSGRRSEQYF
NA	TRBV6-8	NA	TRBJ1-5	TGTGCCAGCAGTTTCCGGGGGCCCCAGCATTTT	CASSFRGPQHF
NA	TRBV15	few	TRBJ2-5	TGTGCCACCAGCAGCACGGAAGAAGAGACCCAGTACTTC	CATSSTEEETQYF
NA	TRBV7-9	NA	TRBJ1-1	TGTGCCAGCAGCTCCGACCGGGGGACGGGGAATCAAGCTTTCTTT	CASSSDRGTGNQAFF
NA	TRBV7-9	few	TRBJ2-2	TGTGCCAGCAGCTTAGCGAACGGGGAGCTGTTTTTT	CASSLANGELFF
NA	TRBV7-2	many	TRBJ1-1	TGTGCCAGCAGCTATACAGTGAACACTGAAGCTTTCTTT	CASSYTVNTEAFF
TRBD1	TRBV7-2	NA	TRBJ2-5	TGTGCCAGCAGCTTAGAAGGGGACAGGGAGGCCCAGTACTTC	CASSLEGDREAQYF
NA	TRBV7-6	few	TRBJ2-1	TGTGCTAGCAGCTCGAAGGGGGACAATGAGCAGTTCTTC	CASSSKGDNEQFF
NA	TRBV12-3/TRBV12-4	NA	TRBJ2-6	TGTGCCAGCAGCTCTCCTCACACGCAGGGTTCACAGAGTTCTGGGGCCAACGTCCTGACTTTC	CASSSPHTQGSQSSGANVLTF
NA	TRBV28	few	TRBJ1-2	TGTGCCAGCAGTTTGGGCGAGGCTCTCTATGGCTACACCTTC	CASSLGEALYGYTF
NA	TRBV28	NA	TRBJ2-5	TGTGCCAGCAGTTTAAGTAGGACCCAAGAGACCCAGTACTTC	CASSLSRTQETQYF
TRBD1	TRBV7-2	NA	TRBJ1-5	TGTGCCAGCAGCTCCCAAGGTGTAACAGGGGGTGGAAATCAGCCCCAGCATTTT	CASSSQGVTGGGNQPQHF
NA	TRBV7-9	few	TRBJ1-2	TGTGCCAGCAGCTCAACGGACCAGAGTAAGGGCTACACCTTC	CASSSTDQSKGYTF
TRBD2	TRBV24-1	few	TRBJ2-5	TGTGCCACCAGTGATTTTGGGAGGGGACTCCAAGAGACCCAGTACTTC	CATSDFGRGLQETQYF
NA	TRBV4-1	few	TRBJ1-5	TGCGCCAGCAGCCAAAGGGGAAGCAATCAGCCCCAGCATTTT	CASSQRGSNQPQHF
NA	TRBV7-2	few	TRBJ2-2	TGTGCCAGCAGCTTACTTCCGGGACGTAACACCGGGGAGCTGTTTTTT	CASSLLPGRNTGELFF
NA	TRBV7-8	NA	TRBJ1-2	TGTGCCAGCAGCTTAGCCGGACCAGCTTATGGCTACACCTTC	CASSLAGPAYGYTF
NA	TRBV7-9	NA	TRBJ1-3	TGTGCCAGCAGTAAAGGGGCAGGGGATTTCGGAAACACCATATATTTT	CASSKGAGDFGNTIYF
NA	TRBV7-6	NA	TRBJ1-2	TGTGCCAGCAGCTTATTGAAGCAGGGTCAGGGCTACACCTTC	CASSLLKQGQGYTF
NA	TRBV7-9	few	TRBJ2-7	TGTGCCAGCAGCCTCGACCACGGGACAACCGAGCAGTACTTC	CASSLDHGTTEQYF
NA	TRBV2	NA	TRBJ2-1	TGTGCCAGCATGGTTCAAGGGAATGAGCAGTTCTTC	CASMVQGNEQFF
NA	TRBV4-3	few	TRBJ2-1	TGCGCCAGCAGCCAAGATACGGCGGACTGGAATGAGCAGTTCTTC	CASSQDTADWNEQFF
NA	TRBV4-1	NA	TRBJ2-7	TGCGCCAGCAGCCAAGATTCCCCGGCCGGCTACGAGCAGTACTTC	CASSQDSPAGYEQYF
TRBD1	TRBV7-8	NA	TRBJ1-4	TGTGCCAGCAGCTTAGACAGGGGGTACGGTGAAAAACTGTTTTTT	CASSLDRGYGEKLFF
NA	TRBV7-2	few	TRBJ2-2	TGTGCCAGCAGCTTAAATTTGGCTCGGGCCGAAAACACCGGGGAGCTGTTTTTT	CASSLNLARAENTGELFF
NA	TRBV7-9	few	TRBJ2-1	TGTGCCAGCAGCCTTTCGGACTCTACCTACAATGAGCAGTTCTTC	CASSLSDSTYNEQFF
NA	TRBV28	NA	TRBJ1-1	TGTGCCAGCATTCGACCGGCGGAGAGGAACACTGAAGCTTTCTTT	CASIRPAERNTEAFF
NA	TRBV6-2/TRBV6-3	NA	TRBJ2-2	TGTGCCAGCAGTTACACGGGGGCCATCGGGGAGCTGTTTTTT	CASSYTGAIGELFF
TRBD1	TRBV6-6	few	TRBJ1-1	TGTGCCAGCATCGCCCCTGACAGGGTGAACACTGAAGCTTTCTTT	CASIAPDRVNTEAFF
TRBD1	TRBV19	few	TRBJ1-1	TGTGCCAGTAGCTACAGGGGGCTCAGGAACACTGAAGCTTTCTTT	CASSYRGLRNTEAFF
NA	TRBV19	few	TRBJ2-1	TGTGCCAGTAGGGGCGCCTACAATGAGCAGTTCTTC	CASRGAYNEQFF
TRBD2	TRBV7-2	NA	TRBJ2-5	TGTGCCAGCAGCTTAGCGCGGGGGGGCATAGAGACCCAGTACTTC	CASSLARGGIETQYF
TRBD1	TRBV27	few	TRBJ1-1	TGTGCCAGCTCGGACAGGGGGCGGACTGAAGCTTTCTTT	CASSDRGRTEAFF